The source of this T cell receptor (beta chain) is a study of blood T cell repertoires in COVID-19. The wider study: Sources were T cells, B-cell-depleted T cells, or PBMCs; the material itself was cDNA or gDNA.

Seattle's enrolled individuals joined amid active infection and were then monitored longitudinally. This CDR3 region has 13 residues. V lost 2 bases, J lost 4 bases, and 11 bases lay in between. Per the germline V gene, CDR1 is GTSNPN and CDR2 is SVGIG (reference sequence). As handled by the study authors: Scientists estimated how many nucleated cells there were by amplifying reference gene primers. The repertoire was sequenced with immunoSEQ multiplex PCR; TCRdb's copy has only in-frame clones and lacks some. The V and J calls and the clone size are those of that table, but D and trimming were determined from the DNA. The sample includes roughly 160,000 clones, roughly 84% seen only once; the top ten take around 5%.

This receptor was taken from a woman aged 45-65 years with COVID-19, enrolled during active disease. The chain has TRBV30 and TRBJ1-1, with unresolved D. The sequenced material came from peripheral blood. In nucleotides, the CDR3 is TGTGCCTGGAGTAGAGGTACGTCCACTGAAGCTTTCTTT. Its protein is CAWSRGTSTEAFF.